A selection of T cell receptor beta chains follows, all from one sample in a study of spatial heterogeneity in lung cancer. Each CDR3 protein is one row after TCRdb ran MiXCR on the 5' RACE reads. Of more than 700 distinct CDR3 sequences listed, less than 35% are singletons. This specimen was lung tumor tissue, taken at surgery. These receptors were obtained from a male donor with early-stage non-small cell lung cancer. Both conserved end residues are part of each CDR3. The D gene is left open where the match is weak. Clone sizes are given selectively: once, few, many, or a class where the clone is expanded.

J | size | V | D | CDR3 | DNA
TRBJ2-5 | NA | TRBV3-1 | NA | CASSLTGGRRETQYF | TGTGCCAGCAGCCTAACGGGGGGCCGGCGGGAGACCCAGTACTTC
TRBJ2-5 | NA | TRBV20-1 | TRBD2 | CSARGTSGVGKTQYF | TGCAGTGCTAGGGGGACTAGCGGGGTAGGGAAGACCCAGTACTTC
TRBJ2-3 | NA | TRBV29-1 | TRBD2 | CSAGLAGGLFVPDTQYF | TGCAGCGCAGGACTAGCGGGGGGGCTTTTCGTCCCAGATACGCAGTATTTT
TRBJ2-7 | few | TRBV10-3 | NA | CAISVSSYEQYF | TGTGCCATCAGTGTATCATCCTACGAGCAGTACTTC
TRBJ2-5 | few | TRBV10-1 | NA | CASRSKETQYF | TGCGCCAGCAGGTCAAAAGAGACCCAGTACTTC
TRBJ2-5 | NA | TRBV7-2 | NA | CASSLVRVGRGETQYF | TGTGCCAGCAGCTTAGTTCGGGTCGGCAGGGGAGAGACCCAGTACTTC
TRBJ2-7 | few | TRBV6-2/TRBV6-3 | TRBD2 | CASSWAGLPYEQYF | TGTGCCAGCAGTTGGGCGGGACTACCCTACGAGCAGTACTTC
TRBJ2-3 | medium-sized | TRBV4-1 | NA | CASSRPLAVDTQYF | TGCGCCAGCAGCCGCCCCTTAGCGGTGGATACGCAGTATTTT
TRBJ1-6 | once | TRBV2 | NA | CASRASQDSPLHF | TGTGCCAGCAGGGCCAGCCAGGATTCACCCCTCCACTTT
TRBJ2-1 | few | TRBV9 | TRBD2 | CASSVDVRLADSYNEQFF | TGTGCCAGCAGCGTTGACGTCAGACTAGCGGATTCCTACAATGAGCAGTTCTTC
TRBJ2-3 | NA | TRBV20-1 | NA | CSARDRWGYTDTQYF | TGCAGTGCTAGAGATCGATGGGGATATACAGATACGCAGTATTTT
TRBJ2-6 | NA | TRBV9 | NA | CASSVRPLGQILTF | TGTGCCAGCAGCGTAAGGCCTCTGGGGCAGATCCTGACTTTC
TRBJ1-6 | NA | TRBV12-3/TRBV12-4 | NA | CASSFLGGARGSPLHF | TGTGCCAGCAGTTTCCTTGGGGGGGCTCGGGGATCACCCCTCCACTTT
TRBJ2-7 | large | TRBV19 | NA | CASSPRRQDEQYF | TGTGCCAGTAGTCCCCGTCGACAGGACGAGCAGTACTTC
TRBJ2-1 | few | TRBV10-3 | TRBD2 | CAISKGLADGQFF | TGTGCCATCAGTAAGGGACTAGCGGATGGGCAGTTCTTC
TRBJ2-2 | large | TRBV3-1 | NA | CASSQEERVTGELFF | TGTGCCAGCAGCCAAGAAGAAAGGGTCACCGGGGAGCTGTTTTTT
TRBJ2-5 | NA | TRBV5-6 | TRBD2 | CAGSLVSSGGPFQETQYF | TGTGCCGGCAGCTTGGTGTCTAGCGGGGGGCCCTTTCAAGAGACCCAGTACTTC
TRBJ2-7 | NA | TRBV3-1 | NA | CASSQGAGGYEQYF | TGTGCCAGCAGCCAAGGTGCCGGAGGCTACGAGCAGTACTTC
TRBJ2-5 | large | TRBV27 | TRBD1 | CASRDRGRQATQYF | TGTGCCAGCAGGGACAGGGGGCGTCAGGCGACCCAGTACTTC
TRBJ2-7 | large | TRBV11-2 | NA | CASSRDPGTYEQYF | TGTGCCAGCAGCAGGGATCCCGGAACCTACGAGCAGTACTTC
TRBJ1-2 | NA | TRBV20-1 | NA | CSALSGGEDGYTF | TGCAGTGCCCTTTCCGGGGGGGAGGATGGCTACACCTTC
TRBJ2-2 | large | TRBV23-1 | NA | CASSPLRGQGRTPGSCFF | NA
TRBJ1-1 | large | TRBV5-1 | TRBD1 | CASSWGQGHTEAFF | TGCGCCAGCAGCTGGGGACAGGGGCACACTGAAGCTTTCTTT
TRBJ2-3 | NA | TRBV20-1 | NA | CSAGGGGSSDTQYF | TGCAGTGCCGGCGGGGGCGGGAGCTCAGATACGCAGTATTTT
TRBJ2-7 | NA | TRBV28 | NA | CASSRRGRAYEQYF | TGTGCCAGCAGTCGCAGGGGACGGGCCTACGAGCAGTACTTC
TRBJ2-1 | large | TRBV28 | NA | CASIPGFVQGAQFF | TGTGCCAGCATTCCGGGCTTCGTGCAAGGTGCTCAGTTCTTC
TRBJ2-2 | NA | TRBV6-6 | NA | CASTQQEGAIGELFF | TGTGCCAGCACCCAGCAGGAGGGGGCGATCGGGGAGCTGTTTTTT
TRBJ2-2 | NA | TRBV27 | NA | CASSLYPTGELFF | TGTGCCAGCAGTTTATACCCCACCGGGGAGCTGTTTTTT
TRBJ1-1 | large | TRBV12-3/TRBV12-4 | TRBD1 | CASRPTGQNTEAFF | TGTGCCAGCAGACCGACAGGGCAGAACACTGAAGCTTTCTTT
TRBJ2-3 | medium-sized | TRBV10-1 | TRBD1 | CASSESARDRTTSTDTQYF | TGCGCCAGCAGTGAGTCGGCCCGGGACAGGACGACTAGCACAGATACGCAGTATTTT
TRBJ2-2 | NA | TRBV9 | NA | CASSVVGGDTGELFF | TGTGCCAGCAGCGTAGTAGGGGGAGACACCGGGGAGCTGTTTTTT
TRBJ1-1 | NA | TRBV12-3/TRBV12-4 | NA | CASKTDGHEAFF | TGTGCCAGCAAGACGGACGGACATGAAGCTTTCTTT
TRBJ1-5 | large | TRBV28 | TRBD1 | CASSFLGTGNQPQHF | TGTGCCAGCAGTTTCTTAGGGACAGGGAATCAGCCCCAGCATTTT
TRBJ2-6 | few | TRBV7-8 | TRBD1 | CASSITAQGASGANVLTF | TGTGCCAGCAGCATCACAGCACAGGGGGCATCTGGGGCCAACGTCCTGACTTTC
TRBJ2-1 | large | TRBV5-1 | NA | CASRLRTGTGNEQFF | TGCGCCAGCAGACTCCGAACAGGGACCGGCAATGAGCAGTTCTTC
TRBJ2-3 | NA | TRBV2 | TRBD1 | CASSEREGQGPDTQYF | TGTGCCAGCAGTGAGCGAGAGGGACAGGGCCCAGATACGCAGTATTTT
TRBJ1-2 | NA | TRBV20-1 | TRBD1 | CSARRTGGAKRNYGYTF | TGCAGTGCTAGGAGGACAGGGGGCGCCAAAAGGAACTATGGCTACACCTTC
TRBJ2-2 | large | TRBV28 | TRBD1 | CASKQFSQGVGTGELFF | TGTGCCAGCAAGCAGTTTTCACAGGGGGTTGGCACCGGGGAGCTGTTTTTT
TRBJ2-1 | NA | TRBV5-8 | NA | CASSLGGAAYNEQFF | TGTGCCAGCAGCTTAGGGGGAGCAGCGTACAATGAGCAGTTCTTC
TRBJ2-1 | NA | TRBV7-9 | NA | CASSLDNSEQFF | TGTGCCAGCAGCTTAGACAATAGTGAGCAGTTCTTC
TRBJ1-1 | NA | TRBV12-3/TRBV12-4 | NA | CASRLNTEAFF | TGTGCCAGCCGGTTGAACACTGAAGCTTTCTTT
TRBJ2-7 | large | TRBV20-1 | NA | CSAKRSSPSYEQYF | TGCAGTGCAAAGCGGAGTTCCCCCTCCTACGAGCAGTACTTC
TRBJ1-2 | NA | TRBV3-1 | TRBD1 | CASSQRDRSYGYTF | TGTGCCAGCAGCCAACGGGACAGGTCCTATGGCTACACCTTC
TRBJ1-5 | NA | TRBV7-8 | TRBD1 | CASSLVTGQSISNQPQHF | TGTGCCAGCAGCTTAGTGACAGGGCAATCTATCAGCAATCAGCCCCAGCATTTT
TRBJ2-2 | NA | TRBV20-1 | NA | CSARDSQGTITGELFF | TGCAGTGCTAGAGATAGCCAGGGAACGATCACCGGGGAGCTGTTTTTT
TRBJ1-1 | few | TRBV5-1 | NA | CASRPGGRDGTEAFF | TGCGCCAGCAGGCCAGGCGGGCGGGATGGCACTGAAGCTTTCTTT
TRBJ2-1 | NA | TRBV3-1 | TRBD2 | CASSQGPGLATGSEQFF | TGTGCCAGCAGCCAAGGACCGGGACTAGCGACGGGGAGTGAGCAGTTCTTC
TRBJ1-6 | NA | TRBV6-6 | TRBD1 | CASSPDRGLIRDSPLHF | TGTGCCAGCAGCCCGGACAGGGGTTTAATAAGAGATTCACCCCTCCACTTT
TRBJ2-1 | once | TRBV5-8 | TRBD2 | CASSEGTSTYNEQFF | TGTGCCAGCAGCGAGGGGACTAGCACCTACAATGAGCAGTTCTTC
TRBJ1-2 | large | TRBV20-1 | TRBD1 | CSARAVQGYGYTF | TGCAGTGCTAGGGCGGTACAGGGGTATGGCTACACCTTC
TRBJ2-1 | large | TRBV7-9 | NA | CASSLVGRTSSYNEQFF | TGTGCCAGCAGCTTAGTGGGGCGGACCAGCTCCTACAATGAGCAGTTCTTC
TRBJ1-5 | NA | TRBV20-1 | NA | CSARRGQFNQPQHF | TGCAGTGCTAGAAGAGGGCAATTCAATCAGCCCCAGCATTTT
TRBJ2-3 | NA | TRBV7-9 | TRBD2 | CASSLGGLAGDTQYF | TGTGCCAGCAGCCTAGGAGGACTAGCGGGAGATACGCAGTATTTT